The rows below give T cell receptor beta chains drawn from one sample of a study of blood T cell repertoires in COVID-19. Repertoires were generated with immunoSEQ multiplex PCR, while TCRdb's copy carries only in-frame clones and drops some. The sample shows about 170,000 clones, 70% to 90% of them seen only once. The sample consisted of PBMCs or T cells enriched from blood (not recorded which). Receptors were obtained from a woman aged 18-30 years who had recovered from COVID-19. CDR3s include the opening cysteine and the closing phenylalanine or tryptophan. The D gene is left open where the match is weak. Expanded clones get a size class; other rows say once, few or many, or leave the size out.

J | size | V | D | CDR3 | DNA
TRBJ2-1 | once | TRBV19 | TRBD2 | CASSIGSASGRRDEQFF | TGTGCCAGTAGTATAGGGTCGGCTAGCGGGAGGAGGGATGAGCAGTTCTTC
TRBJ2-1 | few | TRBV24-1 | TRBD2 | CATSEGRDYPDEQFF | TGTGCCACCAGTGAGGGAAGGGACTACCCTGACGAGCAGTTCTTC
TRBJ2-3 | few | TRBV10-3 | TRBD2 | CAISLRKAGGIDTQYF | TGTGCCATCAGTTTGAGGAAAGCGGGAGGGATAGATACGCAGTATTTT
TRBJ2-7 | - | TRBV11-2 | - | CASSLPEPEQYF | TGTGCCAGCAGCTTACCTGAGCCCGAGCAGTACTTC
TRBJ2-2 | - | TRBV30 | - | CAWDSGKNTGELFF | TGTGCCTGGGATAGCGGCAAGAACACCGGGGAGCTGTTTTTT
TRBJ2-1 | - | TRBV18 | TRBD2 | CASSTKRAGAGLDEQFF | TGTGCCAGCTCAACAAAACGAGCGGGAGCGGGCTTGGATGAGCAGTTCTTC
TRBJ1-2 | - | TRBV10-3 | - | CAISESAGTEPSGYTF | TGTGCCATCAGTGAGTCGGCCGGGACTGAACCTTCTGGCTACACCTTC
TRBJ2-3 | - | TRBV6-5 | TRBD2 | CASSYGRTSGTDTQYF | TGTGCCAGCAGTTACGGTCGGACTAGCGGCACAGATACGCAGTATTTT
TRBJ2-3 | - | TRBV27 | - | CASSLATSSTDTQYF | TGTGCCAGCAGTTTAGCCACATCTAGCACAGATACGCAGTATTTT
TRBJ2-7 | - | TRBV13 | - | CASSLNRNPNPYEQYF | TGTGCCAGCAGCTTAAACAGGAATCCGAACCCCTACGAGCAGTACTTC
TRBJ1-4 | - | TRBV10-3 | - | CAMSYRVGEKLFF | TGTGCCATGAGCTACAGGGTTGGGGAAAAACTGTTTTTT
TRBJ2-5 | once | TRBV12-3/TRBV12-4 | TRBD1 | CAITTGGETQYF | TGTGCCATTACGACAGGGGGAGAGACCCAGTACTTC
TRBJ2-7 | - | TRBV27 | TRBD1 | CASSSRQGVTYEQYF | TGTGCCAGCAGTTCTCGACAGGGGGTAACCTACGAGCAGTACTTC
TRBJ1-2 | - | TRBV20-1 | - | CSATGSGGYTF | TGCAGTGCTACAGGGTCGGGTGGCTACACCTTC
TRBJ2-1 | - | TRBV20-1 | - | CSASRTEGQFF | TGCAGTGCTAGCCGAACCGAGGGACAGTTCTTC
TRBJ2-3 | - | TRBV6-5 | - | CASSYAWHRADTQYF | TGTGCCAGCAGTTACGCTTGGCACAGGGCAGATACGCAGTATTTT
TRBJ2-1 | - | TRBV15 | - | CATSRSEGLNEQFF | TGTGCCACCAGCAGGTCGGAGGGGTTAAATGAGCAGTTCTTC
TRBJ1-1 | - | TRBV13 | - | CASSFGGAGQNTEAFF | TGTGCCAGCAGCTTTGGGGGAGCGGGACAGAACACTGAAGCTTTCTTT
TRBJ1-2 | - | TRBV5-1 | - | CASSASGGGAYGYTF | TGCGCCAGCAGCGCCTCCGGAGGGGGGGCCTATGGCTACACCTTC
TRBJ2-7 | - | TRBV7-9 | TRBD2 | CASSRSGTRQNEQYF | TGTGCCAGCAGCCGATCCGGGACTAGGCAGAACGAGCAGTACTTC
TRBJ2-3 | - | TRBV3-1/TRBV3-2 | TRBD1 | CASSQEGRRQGPDTQYF | TGTGCCAGCAGCCAAGAAGGGAGGCGACAGGGGCCAGATACGCAGTATTTT
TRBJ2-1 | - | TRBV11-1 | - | CASSLRRIGSYNEQFF | TGTGCCAGCAGCTTACGGAGGATAGGCTCCTACAATGAGCAGTTCTTC
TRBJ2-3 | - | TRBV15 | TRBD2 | CAIKGAGYTDTQYF | TGTGCCATCAAAGGAGCGGGATACACAGATACGCAGTATTTT
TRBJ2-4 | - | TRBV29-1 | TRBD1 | CSVGRDRGSQLAKNIQYF | TGCAGCGTTGGAAGGGACAGGGGGTCCCAATTAGCCAAAAACATTCAGTACTTC
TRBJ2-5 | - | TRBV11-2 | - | CASSQAQETQYF | TGTGCCAGCAGCCAGGCCCAAGAGACCCAGTACTTC
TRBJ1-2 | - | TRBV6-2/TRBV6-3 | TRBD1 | CASSYPGTVNYGYTF | TGTGCCAGCAGTTACCCCGGGACAGTGAACTATGGCTACACCTTC
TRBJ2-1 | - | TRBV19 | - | CASSIWVGGPYNEQFF | TGTGCCAGTAGTATTTGGGTGGGAGGCCCATACAATGAGCAGTTCTTC
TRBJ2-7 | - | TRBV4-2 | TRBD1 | CASSHLGTAHQQYF | TGTGCCAGCAGCCACCTTGGGACAGCCCACCAGCAGTACTTC
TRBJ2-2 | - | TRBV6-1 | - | CASSDRSTGELFF | TGTGCCAGCAGTGACAGATCCACCGGGGAGCTGTTTTTT
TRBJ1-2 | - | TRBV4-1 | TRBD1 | CASSQGRTGGNGYTF | TGCGCCAGCAGCCAAGGCCGGACAGGGGGTAATGGCTACACCTTC
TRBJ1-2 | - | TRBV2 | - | CASSAVQGYGYTF | TGTGCCAGCAGCGCAGTGCAGGGGTATGGCTACACCTTC
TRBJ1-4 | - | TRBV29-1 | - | CSVGQGATNEKLFF | TGCAGCGTTGGGCAGGGCGCAACTAATGAAAAACTGTTTTTT
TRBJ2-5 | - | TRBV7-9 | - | CASSLDVLETQYF | TGTGCCAGCAGCTTAGATGTTCTGGAGACCCAGTACTTC
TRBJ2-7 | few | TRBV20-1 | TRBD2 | CSASDSFAGVYEQYF | TGCAGTGCTAGTGACTCCTTTGCGGGAGTGTACGAGCAGTACTTC
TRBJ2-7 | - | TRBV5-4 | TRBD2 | CASSLALASINEQYF | TGTGCCAGCAGCTTGGCACTAGCGAGTATAAACGAGCAGTACTTC
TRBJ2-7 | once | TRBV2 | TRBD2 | CARGLAGGYEQYF | TGTGCCAGGGGACTAGCGGGAGGTTACGAGCAGTACTTC
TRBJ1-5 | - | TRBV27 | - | CASSLGSNQPQHF | TGTGCCAGCAGTTTAGGCAGCAATCAGCCCCAGCATTTT
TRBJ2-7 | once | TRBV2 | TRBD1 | CASSGFRGRRGEQYF | TGTGCCAGCAGTGGGTTCAGGGGGCGCCGAGGCGAGCAGTACTTC
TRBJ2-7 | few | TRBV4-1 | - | CASSQAQNYEQYF | TGCGCCAGCAGCCAAGCACAGAACTACGAGCAGTACTTC
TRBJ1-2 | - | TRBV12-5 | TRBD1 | CASGWRDRPLYGYTF | TGTGCTAGTGGTTGGCGGGACAGGCCCCTCTATGGCTACACCTTC
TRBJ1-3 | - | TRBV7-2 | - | CASTANRGGGASGNTIYF | TGTGCCAGCACCGCCAATCGTGGCGGGGGGGCGTCTGGAAACACCATATATTTT
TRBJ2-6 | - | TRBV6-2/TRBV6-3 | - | CASSPRLGRNSSGANVLTF | TGTGCCAGCAGTCCCCGACTGGGGCGGAATAGCTCTGGGGCCAACGTCCTGACTTTC
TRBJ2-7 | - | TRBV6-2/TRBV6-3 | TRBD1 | CASSDRGPYEQYF | TGTGCCAGCAGCGACAGGGGACCCTACGAGCAGTACTTC
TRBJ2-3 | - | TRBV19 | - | CASSIEGTDTQYF | TGTGCCAGTAGTATCGAGGGAACAGATACGCAGTATTTT
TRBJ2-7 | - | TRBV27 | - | CASRTGLASYEQYF | TGTGCCAGCAGGACGGGACTGGCGTCCTACGAGCAGTACTTC
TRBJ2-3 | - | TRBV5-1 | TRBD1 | CASSSGQGRDTQYF | TGCGCCAGCAGCTCCGGACAGGGTCGAGATACGCAGTATTTT
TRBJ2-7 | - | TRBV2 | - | CASSRPGGQTYEQYF | TGTGCCAGCAGCCGTCCCGGCGGTCAGACCTACGAGCAGTACTTC
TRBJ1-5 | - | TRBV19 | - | CASSNAAGYSNQPQHF | TGTGCCAGTAGTAATGCGGCAGGGTATAGCAATCAGCCCCAGCATTTT
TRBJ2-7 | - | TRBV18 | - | CASSPLRGTMSVSVYEQYF | TGTGCCAGCTCACCTCTTAGGGGTACTATGAGCGTGAGTGTCTACGAGCAGTACTTC
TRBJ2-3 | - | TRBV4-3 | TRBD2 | CASSQTSGEGDTQYF | TGCGCCAGCAGTCAAACTAGCGGCGAGGGCGATACGCAGTATTTT
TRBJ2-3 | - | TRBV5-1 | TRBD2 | CASSPGTSGTDTQYF | TGCGCCAGCAGCCCTGGGACTAGCGGCACAGATACGCAGTATTTT
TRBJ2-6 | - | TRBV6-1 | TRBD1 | CASSVTGGLNNPSGANVLTF | TGTGCCAGCAGTGTAACAGGGGGCCTCAACAACCCCTCTGGGGCCAACGTCCTGACTTTC
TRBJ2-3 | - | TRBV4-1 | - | CASSQYGRTDTQYF | TGCGCCAGCAGCCAATATGGCCGCACAGATACGCAGTATTTT
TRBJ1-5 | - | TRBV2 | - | CASREQGVSNQPQHF | TGTGCCAGCAGGGAGCAGGGTGTTAGCAATCAGCCCCAGCATTTT
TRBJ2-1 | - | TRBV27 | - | CASSLTVNNEQFF | TGTGCCAGCAGTTTAACTGTTAACAATGAGCAGTTCTTC
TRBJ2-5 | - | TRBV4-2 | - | CASSQAGVKETQYF | TGTGCCAGCAGCCAAGCGGGAGTTAAAGAGACCCAGTACTTC